The TCR beta chain under discussion was sequenced for a study of T cell repertoires in cytomegalovirus infection. Study information: CMV infection together with matching HLA type was indicated by public TCR beta signatures.

Concerning this clonotype: The antigen remains undetermined.

TCRdb used MiXCR to reprocess the reads, holding one entry per CDR3 protein. This sample carries under 300,000 distinct CDR3 sequences, about 18% of them seen once, and the ten largest clones take approximately 44%. Overall study results and limits: HLA-C-restricted CMV clonotypes gave the most frequent clonotype in two of eight donors.

The clonotype originates from a human donor in good health (CMV status not recorded). Some clones in this sample may be carry-over from other donors' samples. Sequencing was done on a sample of CD8+ T cells from PBMCs.

This chain's CDR3 is CSASFEVGGGEQYF. CDR3 DNA sequence: TGCAGTGCTAGCTTCGAGGTCGGCGGCGGCGAGCAGTACTTC. The chain couples TRBV20-1 to TRBJ2-7; D is undetermined. V was shortened by 3 bases and J by 6 bases, with 18 bases between the two germline ends. This CDR3 region has 14 residues. CDR1 and CDR2 (germline): DFQATT, SNEGSKA (reference sequence).